Sequencing of this TCR beta chain was carried out in a study of blood T cell repertoires in COVID-19. Across the study: COVID-19 samples from acute and convalescent phases originated in the United States, Italy and Spain.

CDR3 length equals 13 residues. Trimming shortened V by 3 bases and J by 6 bases, and 9 bases separated the two germline ends. The V gene's germline CDR1 is MRHNA and CDR2 SNTAGT. The Seattle site enrolled patients during active infection and followed them longitudinally. Clones were sequenced by immunoSEQ multiplex PCR, and TCRdb holds only the in-frame ones, with some missing. The sample yields tens of thousands of clones, approximately 80% seen once. This chain links TRBV6-4 with TRBJ1-5, with D unclear. Sequencing used peripheral blood. The sequence came from a man over 45 with COVID-19, enrolled during active disease. The CDR3 here is CASSEMRGQPQHF. CDR3 nucleotide sequence: TGTGCCAGCAGTGAAATGCGAGGTCAGCCCCAGCATTTT.